Sequencing of this T cell receptor beta chain was carried out in a study of identical twins. In its sample, this clonotype was seen a few times. Its target is not known. Study-level findings and limits: The authors drew conclusions from cross-sectional statistical analysis rather than following the same donors. Out-of-frame alpha sequences common to twins exhibited an excess of low generation probability. Out-of-frame beta sequences exhibited a weaker degree of excess twin sharing.

TCRdb itself ran the 5' RACE reads through MiXCR, one entry per CDR3 protein. The table shows 250,000 or so distinct CDR3 sequences, with about 7% occurring only once. Trimming cost V 7 bases and J 3 bases; bases outside gene matches: 8. The CDR3 is 15 amino acids. Everyone who donated was a healthy Caucasian. This sample also belongs to another study, concerning yellow fever vaccine responses in identical twins.

The TCR comes from a woman aged 18-30 years in good health. The sequenced sample consisted of memory (CD45RO+) T cells sorted from blood. The chain recombines TRBV12-3 or TRBV12-4 with TRBJ2-1; 8 positions match TRBD2. CDR3 residues: CASNPRGGGYNEQFF. Written as DNA, the CDR3 is TGTGCCAGCAATCCTCGGGGGGGAGGCTACAATGAGCAGTTCTTC.